This note documents a single T cell receptor beta chain sequence. Antigen: not known. The V gene lost 0 bases and the J gene lost 3 bases, with 11 bases spanning the gap. From germline, CDR1 is MNHEY and CDR2 SVGAGI. There are 16 residues in the CDR3. The data were obtained in a study of a mutant IDH1 vaccine in newly diagnosed glioma. About the study: Previous care, which was radiotherapy, temozolomide, or both, most often involved both.

Some clones are missing from TCRdb's copy, which holds only in-frame ones; the method was immunoSEQ multiplex PCR. The sample records fewer than 40,000 clones, 80% to 95% being singletons. Time point meaning: week 47, end of study. Each dose delivered 300 ug of mutant IDH1 20-mer peptide subcutaneously with imiquimod. The chain links TRBV6-5 to TRBJ2-2; perhaps TRBD1 as D (6 bases). The TCR comes from a woman between 40 and 50 years old with glioma. Sequencing used PBMCs, obtained from a glioma patient whose treatment included an IDH1 peptide vaccine. DNA for the CDR3: TGTGCCAGCAGTTACTCGTGGCAGGGGCACACCGGGGAGCTGTTTTTT. Translated, it gives CASSYSWQGHTGELFF.